This T cell receptor beta chain was obtained from a study of CD8 T cells in ankylosing spondylitis. Quantitative 5'-RACE was performed with molecular barcodes, and it yielded the TCR beta libraries. TCRdb re-analysed the 5' RACE reads in MiXCR, keeping a single row per CDR3 protein. The sample holds tens of thousands of distinct CDR3 sequences, under 5% seen once. Deletions cut 2 bases from V and 3 bases from J, with 8 bases between. In germline, CDR1 is SGDLS, CDR2 YYNGEE. The CDR3 has 14 residues. This clonotype was observed at least ten times. The chain is built from TRBV9 and TRBJ1-4, with D unresolved. The sequence was collected from a female donor with ankylosing spondylitis or in good health (not recorded which). Specimen: blood, either unsorted or a sorted T cell fraction (not recorded which). The CDR3 DNA is TGTGCCAGCAGCGTTTCTTGGGCTAATGAAAAACTGTTTTTT. As protein: CASSVSWANEKLFF.